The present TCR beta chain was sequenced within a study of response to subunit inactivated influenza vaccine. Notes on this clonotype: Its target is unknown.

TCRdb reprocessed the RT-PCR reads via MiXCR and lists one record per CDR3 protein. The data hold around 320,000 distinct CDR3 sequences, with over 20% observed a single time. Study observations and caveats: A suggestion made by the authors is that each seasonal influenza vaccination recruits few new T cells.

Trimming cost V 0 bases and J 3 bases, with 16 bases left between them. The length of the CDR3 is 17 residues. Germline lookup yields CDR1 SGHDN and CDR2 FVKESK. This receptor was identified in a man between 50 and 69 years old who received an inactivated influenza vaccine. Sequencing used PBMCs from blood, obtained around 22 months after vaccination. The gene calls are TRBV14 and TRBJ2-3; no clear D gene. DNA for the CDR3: TGTGCCAGCAGCCAAGATAGGGCTGACCCTCAGACAGATACGCAGTATTTT. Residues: CASSQDRADPQTDTQYF.